A single sample gave rise to the 7 T cell receptor beta chains below, sequenced in a study of beta chain features in type 1 diabetes (dated by TCRdb to about 2018). Library method: the immunoSEQ multiplex PCR assay. All of the isolated RNA was reverse transcribed with the High Capacity cDNA Reverse Transcription Kit, so expressed TCRB transcripts were sequenced. Held by TCRdb, this immuneACCESS table contains in-frame sequences only and omits some clones. Under half of the omission traces to an unresolved V gene where checked; the cause of the rest is unknown. In all, the sample holds approximately 400,000 clones, and less than 15% of those were seen once. The top ten clones comprise roughly 0.019% of the sample. The material sequenced was naive CD4+ T cells from blood. In light of the paper, this sample's cell subset or site label describes: true naive CD4+ T cells. These receptors were obtained from a woman aged 18-35 years in good health.

The CDR3 sequence: CASSTGQSNSPLHF. Written as DNA, the CDR3 is TGTGCCAGCAGCACGGGACAGTCCAATTCACCCCTCCACTTT. The J gene is TRBJ1-6, the V gene TRBV7-3; 7 bases are a match to TRBD1. Germline trimming cut 5 bases from V and 7 bases from J; bases unmatched to any gene: 5. From germline, CDR1 is SGHTA and CDR2 FQGTGA. This CDR3 comprises 14 residues. The entire variable domain, with the rest obtained from reference TRBV7-3 and TRBJ1-6, is as follows: GAGVSQTPSNKVTEKGKYVELRCDPISGHTALYWYRQSLGQGPEFLIYFQGTGAADDSGLPNDRFFAVRPEGSVSTLKIQRTERGDSAVYLCASSTGQSNSPLHFGNGTRLTVT.

This clone was seen more than once but under ten times. This chain links TRBV29-1 with TRBJ2-7, with D possibly being TRBD2 (6 bases). The CDR3 is 13 amino acids. Germline-derived CDR1 and CDR2 are SQVTM and ANQGSEA. Between the trimmed V and J ends, which lost 4 bases and 1 base, there was a span of 11 bases. CDR3 sequence: CSVAGTLSYEQYF. The CDR3 DNA is TGCAGCGTTGCTGGGACTTTATCCTACGAGCAGTACTTC.

This clone was seen a handful of times. The chain is built from TRBV29-1 and TRBJ1-5, with D maybe TRBD1 (6 bases). V lost 6 bases and J lost 2, with 11 bases in between. Germline CDR1 SQVTM, CDR2 ANQGSEA. The CDR3 has 13 residues. DNA of the CDR3: TGCAGCGTCAGGGGTATGGGCAATCAGCCCCAGCATTTT. Amino acid sequence: CSVRGMGNQPQHF.

The chain is built from TRBV29-1 and TRBJ1-5; 8 bases line up with TRBD1. The germline V gene has CDR1 SQVTM and CDR2 ANQGSEA. The CDR3 runs 13 residues. J was trimmed by 4 bases and V by 7 bases; bases with no gene match: 6. CDR3 sequence reads: CSAGQGGNQPQHF. CDR3 DNA sequence: TGCAGCGCAGGACAGGGCGGGAATCAGCCCCAGCATTTT. The full variable domain, its missing parts supplied by reference TRBV29-1 and TRBJ1-5, is SAVISQKPSRDICQRGTSLTIQCQVDSQVTMMFWYRQQPGQSLTLIATANQGSEATYESGFVIDKFPISRPNLTFSTLTVSNMSPEDSSIYLCSAGQGGNQPQHFGDGTRLSIL.

The rearrangement uses TRBV28 and TRBJ2-5, with 9 bases aligning to TRBD1. Germline V CDR1 and CDR2: MDHEN, SYDVKM. Losses at the gene ends were 2 bases for V and 5 bases for J; bases not matched to a gene: 9. CDR3 length: 16 residues. The CDR3 DNA reads as TGTGCCAGCAGTTTAGCCCGGGACAGGGCGGGGGAGACCCAGTACTTC. Protein product: CASSLARDRAGETQYF.

This rearrangement joins TRBV30 to TRBJ2-1, with 12 bases aligning to TRBD2. The CDR3 is made up of 12 amino acids. Germline CDR1 GTSNPN, CDR2 SVGIG (reference sequence). After removal of 1 base from V and 14 bases from J, the junction contained 3 bases not matched to a gene. The CDR3 loop is CAWSATSGSKFF. The CDR3 DNA is TGTGCCTGGAGTGCGACTAGCGGGAGTAAGTTCTTC. Full variable domain (rest looked up from reference TRBV30 and TRBJ2-1): SQTIHQWPATLVQPVGSPLSLECTVEGTSNPNLYWYRQAAGRGLQLLFYSVGIGQISSEVPQNLSASRPQDRQFILSSKKLLLSDSGFYLCAWSATSGSKFFGPGTRLTVL.

The sample holds a few counts of this clone. V is TRBV9 and J is TRBJ2-3; no reliable D call. The CDR3 extends over 16 amino acids. Germline CDR1 is SGDLS and CDR2 is YYNGEE. Between the trimmed V and J ends, which lost 7 bases and 4 bases, there was a span of 22 bases. CDR3 protein: CASSPIANPTADTQYF. CDR3 sequence (DNA): TGTGCCAGCTCTCCGATAGCCAACCCGACGGCAGATACGCAGTATTTT.